What follows are 4 T cell receptor beta chains derived from one specimen sequenced in a study of shared clonotypes between healthy human individuals (TCRdb year 2020). CD8 naive samples were obtained by positive selection for CCR7 among CD45RO-negative cells, yielding a CD45RA+CCR7+ population from which TemRA cells were excluded. The method behind the library was the immunoSEQ multiplex PCR assay. TCRdb obtained this table from immuneACCESS and retained in-frame rearrangements with V and J assigned. These tables miss some clones; where compared with another copy, unresolved V genes account for less than half of the shortfall, and the remainder is unexplained. Across this sample there are some 2,100,000 clones, with 93% seen only once. 1.5% to 2% of the sample belongs to the ten largest clones. The source material was naive CD8+ T cells from PBMCs. In the paper's terms, the cell subset or site label means: CD45RA+CCR7+. The receptors were gathered from a man in his late teens or twenties in good health. Some clones in this sample may be carry-over from other donors' samples.

The chain uses TRBV7-9 and TRBJ1-1; D is possibly TRBD1 (5 bases). In germline, CDR1 is SEHNR, CDR2 FQNEAQ (reference sequence). The ends were cut back, 1 base at V and 4 bases at J, with 13 bases in the middle. The CDR3 is 15 residues long. CDR3 DNA sequence: TGTGCCAGCAGCTTAGTTCAGGGATCGAGCACTGAAGCTTTCTTT. Protein sequence: CASSLVQGSSTEAFF.

The chain is built from TRBV7-2 and TRBJ2-1; D call uncertain. V lost 5 bases, J lost 0 bases, and 11 bases lay in between. CDR1 SGHTA and CDR2 FQGNSA come from the germline V gene. The length of the CDR3 is 15 residues. CDR3 region: CASSPDGVSYNEQFF. The CDR3 nucleotides are TGTGCCAGCAGCCCTGATGGAGTCTCCTACAATGAGCAGTTCTTC.

The V and J genes are TRBV7-3 and TRBJ2-1; a possible D gene is TRBD2 (6 bases). The CDR3 covers 19 residues. The ends were cut back, 0 bases at V and 0 bases at J, with 18 bases in the middle. The germline V gene encodes CDR1 SGHTA and CDR2 FQGTGA. The CDR3 DNA reads TGTGCCAGCAGCTTAACTGCCTCCCTTCGGGGGAGCTCCTACAATGAGCAGTTCTTC. Protein: CASSLTASLRGSSYNEQFF.

This sequence joins TRBV5-1 and TRBJ2-3; 9 bases match TRBD2. The V gene's germline CDR1 is SGHRS and CDR2 YFSETQ. This CDR3 spans 15 amino acids. V was pared by 2 bases and J by 5 bases, with 6 bases of the junction left unmatched. The CDR3 here is CASSLQREAGDTQYF. CDR3 nucleotide sequence: TGCGCCAGCAGCTTACAGCGGGAGGCTGGAGATACGCAGTATTTT.